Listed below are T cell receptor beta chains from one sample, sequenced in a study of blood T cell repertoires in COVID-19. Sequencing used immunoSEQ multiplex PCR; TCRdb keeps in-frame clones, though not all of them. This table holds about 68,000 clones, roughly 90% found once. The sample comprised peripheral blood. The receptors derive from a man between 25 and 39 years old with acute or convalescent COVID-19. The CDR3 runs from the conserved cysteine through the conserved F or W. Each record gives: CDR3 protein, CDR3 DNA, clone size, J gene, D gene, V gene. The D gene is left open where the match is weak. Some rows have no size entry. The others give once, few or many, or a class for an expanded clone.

CDR3aa: CASSEGDSTYNEQFF; CDR3nt: TGTGCCAGCAGTGAAGGGGACTCTACCTACAATGAGCAGTTCTTC; abundance: .; j_gene: TRBJ2-1; d_gene: .; v_gene: TRBV6-4
CDR3aa: CASSQKGVHSYNEQFF; CDR3nt: TGCGCCAGCAGTCAGAAGGGGGTACATTCCTACAATGAGCAGTTCTTC; abundance: .; j_gene: TRBJ2-1; d_gene: .; v_gene: TRBV4-1
CDR3aa: CASSHGGSGDTQYF; CDR3nt: TGTGCCAGCAGCCACGGCGGGAGCGGAGATACGCAGTATTTT; abundance: .; j_gene: TRBJ2-3; d_gene: TRBD2; v_gene: TRBV3-1/TRBV3-2
CDR3aa: CASRQDSNQPQHF; CDR3nt: TGTGCCAGCAGACAAGATAGCAATCAGCCCCAGCATTTT; abundance: .; j_gene: TRBJ1-5; d_gene: .; v_gene: TRBV28
CDR3aa: CASSRGSTGIEKLFF; CDR3nt: TGTGCCAGCAGCCGTGGGTCGACAGGGATAGAAAAACTGTTTTTT; abundance: .; j_gene: TRBJ1-4; d_gene: TRBD1; v_gene: TRBV5-6
CDR3aa: CATSEPGQGGDTQYF; CDR3nt: TGTGCCACCAGTGAGCCGGGACAGGGGGGAGATACGCAGTATTTT; abundance: .; j_gene: TRBJ2-3; d_gene: TRBD1; v_gene: TRBV24-1
CDR3aa: CATHIYCPGQVYEQYF; CDR3nt: TGTGCCACCCACATATACTGCCCGGGACAGGTATACGAGCAGTACTTC; abundance: .; j_gene: TRBJ2-7; d_gene: TRBD1; v_gene: TRBV24-1
CDR3aa: CATSRGTGQSSYEQYF; CDR3nt: TGTGCCACCAGCAGGGGGACAGGGCAAAGCTCCTACGAGCAGTACTTC; abundance: .; j_gene: TRBJ2-7; d_gene: TRBD1; v_gene: TRBV15
CDR3aa: CATGGTAGELFF; CDR3nt: TGTGCCACAGGGGGGACAGCCGGGGAGCTGTTTTTT; abundance: once; j_gene: TRBJ2-2; d_gene: .; v_gene: TRBV24-1
CDR3aa: CASSQNQILGELFF; CDR3nt: TGTGCCAGCAGTCAAAACCAGATTTTGGGGGAGCTGTTTTTT; abundance: .; j_gene: TRBJ2-2; d_gene: .; v_gene: TRBV27
CDR3aa: CASSGSRATGELFF; CDR3nt: TGTGCCAGCAGCGGGAGCCGGGCCACCGGGGAGCTGTTTTTT; abundance: .; j_gene: TRBJ2-2; d_gene: .; v_gene: TRBV16
CDR3aa: CAWRRRGREETQYF; CDR3nt: TGTGCCTGGAGACGAAGAGGCAGAGAAGAGACCCAGTACTTC; abundance: .; j_gene: TRBJ2-5; d_gene: .; v_gene: TRBV30
CDR3aa: CAWSFDRVDTEAFF; CDR3nt: TGTGCCTGGAGTTTTGACAGGGTTGACACTGAAGCTTTCTTT; abundance: .; j_gene: TRBJ1-1; d_gene: TRBD1; v_gene: TRBV30
CDR3aa: CASSQDGAGGITDTQYF; CDR3nt: TGTGCCAGCAGCCAAGATGGGGCGGGAGGCATCACAGATACGCAGTATTTT; abundance: once; j_gene: TRBJ2-3; d_gene: TRBD2; v_gene: TRBV4-2
CDR3aa: CASSGKGQISGNTIYF; CDR3nt: TGTGCCAGCAGCGGAAAGGGACAGATCTCTGGAAACACCATATATTTT; abundance: .; j_gene: TRBJ1-3; d_gene: TRBD1; v_gene: TRBV5-6
CDR3aa: CASRTDRDAPFYEQYF; CDR3nt: TGCGCCAGCAGAACGGACAGGGACGCACCATTCTACGAGCAGTACTTC; abundance: .; j_gene: TRBJ2-7; d_gene: TRBD1; v_gene: TRBV5-1
CDR3aa: CATSRDQASSLAFF; CDR3nt: TGTGCCACCAGCAGAGATCAGGCCTCTTCGCTGGCTTTCTTT; abundance: .; j_gene: TRBJ1-1; d_gene: .; v_gene: TRBV15
CDR3aa: CASSLAVANTDTQYF; CDR3nt: TGCGCCAGCAGCTTGGCCGTAGCGAACACAGATACGCAGTATTTT; abundance: .; j_gene: TRBJ2-3; d_gene: .; v_gene: TRBV5-1
CDR3aa: CASSRLAATPITGELFF; CDR3nt: TGTGCCAGCAGTCGACTAGCGGCTACACCAATCACCGGGGAGCTGTTTTTT; abundance: .; j_gene: TRBJ2-2; d_gene: TRBD2; v_gene: TRBV27
CDR3aa: CASSPTGQVPYEQYF; CDR3nt: TGTGCCAGCAGCCCGACGGGACAGGTGCCCTACGAGCAGTACTTC; abundance: few; j_gene: TRBJ2-7; d_gene: TRBD1; v_gene: TRBV11-2
CDR3aa: CASSLQGDTQYF; CDR3nt: TGTGCCAGCAGCCTCCAGGGTGATACGCAGTATTTT; abundance: .; j_gene: TRBJ2-3; d_gene: .; v_gene: TRBV14
CDR3aa: CASSLGLSSSYNEQFF; CDR3nt: TGTGCCAGCAGCTTGGGGCTGAGCAGCTCCTACAATGAGCAGTTCTTC; abundance: once; j_gene: TRBJ2-1; d_gene: .; v_gene: TRBV9
CDR3aa: CASSLQGTEAFF; CDR3nt: TGCGCCAGCAGCTTGCAGGGTACTGAAGCTTTCTTT; abundance: .; j_gene: TRBJ1-1; d_gene: .; v_gene: TRBV5-1
CDR3aa: CASSVASGRDTQYF; CDR3nt: TGTGCCAGCAGCGTGGCTAGCGGGAGAGATACGCAGTATTTT; abundance: once; j_gene: TRBJ2-3; d_gene: TRBD2; v_gene: TRBV9
CDR3aa: CASSRIPSGGTEAFF; CDR3nt: TGTGCCAGCAGCCGAATCCCCTCGGGGGGCACTGAAGCTTTCTTT; abundance: .; j_gene: TRBJ1-1; d_gene: .; v_gene: TRBV3-1/TRBV3-2
CDR3aa: CAWAHQGNQPQHF; CDR3nt: TGTGCCTGGGCACATCAGGGGAATCAGCCCCAGCATTTT; abundance: .; j_gene: TRBJ1-5; d_gene: .; v_gene: TRBV30
CDR3aa: CASSVGGTSATEQYF; CDR3nt: TGTGCCAGCAGCGTAGGGGGGACTAGCGCCACCGAGCAGTACTTC; abundance: once; j_gene: TRBJ2-7; d_gene: TRBD2; v_gene: TRBV9
CDR3aa: CASSASGYEQYF; CDR3nt: TGTGCCAGCTCCGCTAGCGGCTACGAGCAGTACTTC; abundance: .; j_gene: TRBJ2-7; d_gene: TRBD2; v_gene: TRBV18
CDR3aa: CASSVGWTGRGYTF; CDR3nt: TGTGCCAGCAGCGTAGGGTGGACAGGGCGAGGCTACACCTTC; abundance: .; j_gene: TRBJ1-2; d_gene: TRBD1; v_gene: TRBV9
CDR3aa: CASSYLRSYEQYF; CDR3nt: TGTGCCAGCAGTTACCTGCGGTCCTACGAGCAGTACTTC; abundance: .; j_gene: TRBJ2-7; d_gene: .; v_gene: TRBV6-5
CDR3aa: CASSPRTSGRINEQFF; CDR3nt: TGCGCCAGCAGCCCACGGACTAGCGGGAGGATCAATGAGCAGTTCTTC; abundance: .; j_gene: TRBJ2-1; d_gene: TRBD2; v_gene: TRBV4-3
CDR3aa: CASSLEASGNTIYF; CDR3nt: TGTGCCAGCAGTTTGGAGGCCTCTGGAAACACCATATATTTT; abundance: .; j_gene: TRBJ1-3; d_gene: .; v_gene: TRBV28
CDR3aa: CAWSDRDTGELFF; CDR3nt: TGTGCCTGGAGCGACAGGGACACCGGGGAGCTGTTTTTT; abundance: .; j_gene: TRBJ2-2; d_gene: TRBD1; v_gene: TRBV30
CDR3aa: CASSLGPGQGYEQYF; CDR3nt: TGTGCCAGCAGTTTGGGGCCGGGACAGGGCTACGAGCAGTACTTC; abundance: .; j_gene: TRBJ2-7; d_gene: TRBD1; v_gene: TRBV28
CDR3aa: CASSLTAGNTYNEQFF; CDR3nt: TGTGCCAGCAGCTTAACAGCGGGGAATACCTACAATGAGCAGTTCTTC; abundance: .; j_gene: TRBJ2-1; d_gene: TRBD2; v_gene: TRBV7-3
CDR3aa: CASRVTGANYGYTF; CDR3nt: TGTGCCAGTAGGGTTACAGGGGCTAACTATGGCTACACCTTC; abundance: .; j_gene: TRBJ1-2; d_gene: TRBD1; v_gene: TRBV19
CDR3aa: CASSPTGGHGYTF; CDR3nt: TGTGCCAGCAGCCCTACGGGTGGCCATGGCTACACCTTC; abundance: few; j_gene: TRBJ1-2; d_gene: .; v_gene: TRBV9
CDR3aa: CASNPGTGGIGYTF; CDR3nt: TGTGCCAGCAATCCCGGGACAGGGGGCATTGGCTACACCTTC; abundance: once; j_gene: TRBJ1-2; d_gene: TRBD1; v_gene: TRBV28
CDR3aa: CASSYGLIYEQYF; CDR3nt: TGTGCCAGCAGTTACGGACTTATCTACGAGCAGTACTTC; abundance: once; j_gene: TRBJ2-7; d_gene: .; v_gene: TRBV6-2/TRBV6-3
CDR3aa: CASSLIVNQPQHF; CDR3nt: TGTGCCAGCAGCTTGATAGTCAACCAGCCCCAGCATTTT; abundance: .; j_gene: TRBJ1-5; d_gene: .; v_gene: TRBV5-5